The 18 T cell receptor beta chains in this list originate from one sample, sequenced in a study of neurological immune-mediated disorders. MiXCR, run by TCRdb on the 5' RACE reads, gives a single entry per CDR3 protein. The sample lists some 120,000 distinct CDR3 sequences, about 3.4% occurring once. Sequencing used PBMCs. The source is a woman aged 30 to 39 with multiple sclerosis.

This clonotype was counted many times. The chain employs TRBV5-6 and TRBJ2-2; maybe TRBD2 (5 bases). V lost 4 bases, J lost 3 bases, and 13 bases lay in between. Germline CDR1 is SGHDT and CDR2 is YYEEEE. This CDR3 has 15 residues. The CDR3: CASSPREHDTGELFF. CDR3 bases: TGTGCCAGCAGCCCCCGGGAACATGACACCGGGGAGCTGTTTTTT.

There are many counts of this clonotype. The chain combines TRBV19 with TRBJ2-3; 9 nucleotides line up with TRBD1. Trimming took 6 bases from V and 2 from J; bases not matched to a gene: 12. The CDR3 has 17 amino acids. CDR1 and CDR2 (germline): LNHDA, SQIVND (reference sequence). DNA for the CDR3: TGTGCCAGTAGGAAACCGGGACAGGGAGGACTCACAGATACGCAGTATTTT. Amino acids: CASRKPGQGGLTDTQYF.

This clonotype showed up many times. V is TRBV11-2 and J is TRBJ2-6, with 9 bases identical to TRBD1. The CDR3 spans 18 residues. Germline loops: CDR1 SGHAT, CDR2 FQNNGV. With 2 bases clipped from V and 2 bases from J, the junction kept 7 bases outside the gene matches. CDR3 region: CASSLMATGGPGANVLTF. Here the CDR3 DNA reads TGTGCCAGCAGCTTAATGGCCACAGGGGGCCCTGGGGCCAACGTCCTGACTTTC.

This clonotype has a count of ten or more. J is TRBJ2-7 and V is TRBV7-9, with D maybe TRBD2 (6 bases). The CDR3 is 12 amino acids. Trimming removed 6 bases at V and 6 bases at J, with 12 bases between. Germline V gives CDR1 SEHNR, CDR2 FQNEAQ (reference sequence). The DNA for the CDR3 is TGTGCCAGCAGACCGGGAGAGCTCGAGCAGTACTTC. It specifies CASRPGELEQYF.

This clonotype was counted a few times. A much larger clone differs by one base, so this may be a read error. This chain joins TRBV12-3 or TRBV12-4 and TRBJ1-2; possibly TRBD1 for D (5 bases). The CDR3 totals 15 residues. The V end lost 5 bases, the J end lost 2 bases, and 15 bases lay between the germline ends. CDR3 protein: CASSPRGKGNYGYTF. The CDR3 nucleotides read TGTGCCAGCAGTCCTAGGGGAAAGGGCAACTATGGCTACACCTTC.

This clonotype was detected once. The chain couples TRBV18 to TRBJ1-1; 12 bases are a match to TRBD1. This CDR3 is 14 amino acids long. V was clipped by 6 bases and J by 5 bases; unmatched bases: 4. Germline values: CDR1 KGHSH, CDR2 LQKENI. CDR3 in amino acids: CASSGDRGPTEAFF. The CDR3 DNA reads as TGTGCCAGCTCGGGGGACAGGGGGCCAACTGAAGCTTTCTTT. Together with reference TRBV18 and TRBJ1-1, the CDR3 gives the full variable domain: NAGVMQNPRHLVRRRGQEARLRCSPMKGHSHVYWYRQLPEEGLKFMVYLQKENIIDESGMPKERFSAEFPKEGPSILRIQQVVRGDSAAYFCASSGDRGPTEAFFGQGTRLTVV.

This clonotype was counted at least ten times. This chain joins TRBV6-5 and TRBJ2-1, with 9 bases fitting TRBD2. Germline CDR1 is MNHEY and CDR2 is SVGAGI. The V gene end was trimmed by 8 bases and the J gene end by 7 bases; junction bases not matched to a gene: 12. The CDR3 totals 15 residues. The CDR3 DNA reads TGTGCCAGCTGTCCTCTTGGCGGGGGGGTTAATGAGCAGTTCTTC. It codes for CASCPLGGGVNEQFF.

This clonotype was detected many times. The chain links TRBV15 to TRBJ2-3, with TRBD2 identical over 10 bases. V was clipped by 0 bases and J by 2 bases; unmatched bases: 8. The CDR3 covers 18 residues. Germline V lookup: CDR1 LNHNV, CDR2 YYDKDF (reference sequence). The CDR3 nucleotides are TGTGCCACCAGCAGAGATAAGTCTAGCGGGGGCCCCACAGATACGCAGTATTTT. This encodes CATSRDKSSGGPTDTQYF.

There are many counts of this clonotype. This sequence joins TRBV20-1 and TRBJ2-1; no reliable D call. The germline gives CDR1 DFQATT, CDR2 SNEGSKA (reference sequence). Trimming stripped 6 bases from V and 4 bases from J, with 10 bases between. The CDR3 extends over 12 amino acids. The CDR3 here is CSAADLYNEQFF. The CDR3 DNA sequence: TGCAGTGCCGCCGACTTATACAATGAGCAGTTCTTC.

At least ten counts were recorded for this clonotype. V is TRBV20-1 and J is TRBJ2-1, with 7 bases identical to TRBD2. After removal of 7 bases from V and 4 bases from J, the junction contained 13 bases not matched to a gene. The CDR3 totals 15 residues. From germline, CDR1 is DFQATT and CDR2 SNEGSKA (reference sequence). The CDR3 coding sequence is TGCAGTGTCCCTAGGGGCGGGAGAGATTACAATGAGCAGTTCTTC. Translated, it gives CSVPRGGRDYNEQFF.

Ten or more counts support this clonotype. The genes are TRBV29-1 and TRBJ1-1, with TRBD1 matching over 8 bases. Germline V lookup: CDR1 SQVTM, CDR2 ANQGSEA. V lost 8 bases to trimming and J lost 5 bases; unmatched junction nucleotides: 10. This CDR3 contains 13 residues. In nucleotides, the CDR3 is TGCAGCTCTGCAGGGGGCGAGAGGACTGAAGCTTTCTTT. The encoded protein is CSSAGGERTEAFF.

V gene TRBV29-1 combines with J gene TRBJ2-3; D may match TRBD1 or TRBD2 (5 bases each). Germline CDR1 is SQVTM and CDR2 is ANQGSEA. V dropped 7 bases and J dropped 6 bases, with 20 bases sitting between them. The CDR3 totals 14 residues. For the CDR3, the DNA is TGCAGCGGCCAAGCGGACAAGCGAGAGGATACGCAGTATTTT. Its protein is CSGQADKREDTQYF.

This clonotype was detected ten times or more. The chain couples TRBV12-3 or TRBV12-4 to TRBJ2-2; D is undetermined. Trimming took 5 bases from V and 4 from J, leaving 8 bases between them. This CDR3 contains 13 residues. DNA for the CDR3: TGTGCCAGCAGTCCACGAATCACCGGGGAGCTGTTTTTT. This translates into CASSPRITGELFF.

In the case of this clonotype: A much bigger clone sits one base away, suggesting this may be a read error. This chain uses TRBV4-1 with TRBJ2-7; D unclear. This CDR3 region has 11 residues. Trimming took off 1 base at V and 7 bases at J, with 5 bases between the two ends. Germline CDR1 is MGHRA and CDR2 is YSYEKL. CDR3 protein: CASSQAWEQYF. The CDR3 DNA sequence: TGCGCCAGCAGCCAAGCTTGGGAGCAGTACTTC.

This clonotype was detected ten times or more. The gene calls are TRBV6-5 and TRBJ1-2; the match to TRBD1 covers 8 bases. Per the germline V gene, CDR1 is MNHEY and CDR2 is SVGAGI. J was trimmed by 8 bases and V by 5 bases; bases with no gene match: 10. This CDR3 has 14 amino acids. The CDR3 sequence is CASSVPRTGIGYTF. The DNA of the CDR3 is TGTGCCAGCAGTGTACCCCGGACAGGGATCGGCTACACCTTC.

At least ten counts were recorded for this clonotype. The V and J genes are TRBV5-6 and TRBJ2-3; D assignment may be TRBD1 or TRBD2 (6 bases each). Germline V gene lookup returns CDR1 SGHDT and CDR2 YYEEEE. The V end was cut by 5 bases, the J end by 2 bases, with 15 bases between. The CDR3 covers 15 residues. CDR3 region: CASRGGHRNTDTQYF. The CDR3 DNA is TGTGCCAGCAGGGGGGGACATCGCAACACAGATACGCAGTATTTT.

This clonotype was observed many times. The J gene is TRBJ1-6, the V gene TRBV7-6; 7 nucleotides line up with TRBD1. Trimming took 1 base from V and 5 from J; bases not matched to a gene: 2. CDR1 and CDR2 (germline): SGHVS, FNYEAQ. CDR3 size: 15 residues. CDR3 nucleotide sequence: TGTGCCAGCAGCTTAGGACAGGGAGATAATTCACCCCTCCACTTT. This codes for CASSLGQGDNSPLHF.

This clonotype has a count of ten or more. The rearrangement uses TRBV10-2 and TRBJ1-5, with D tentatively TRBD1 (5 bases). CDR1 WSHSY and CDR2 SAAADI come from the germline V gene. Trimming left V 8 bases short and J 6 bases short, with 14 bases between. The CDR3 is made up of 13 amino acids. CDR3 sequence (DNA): TGCGCCAGCCTTGCGGGGGAGGGTCAGCCCCAGCATTTT. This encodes CASLAGEGQPQHF.